Listed here are 15 T cell receptor beta chains from one sample, sequenced in a study of cytomegalovirus exposure and HLA in healthy donors. PCR used 60 Vbeta primers and 13 Jbeta primers. Clones were read by immunoSEQ multiplex PCR, and TCRdb kept only the in-frame ones, dropping some. The sample includes about 140,000 clones, roughly three quarters of them seen just once. Sequencing used PBMCs. The source is a man aged 25 to 45 in good health and CMV-seronegative.

The V gene is TRBV9, the J gene TRBJ1-2; D is perhaps TRBD1 (5 bases). CDR1 is SGDLS, CDR2 YYNGEE, per germline. The CDR3 has 13 residues. V was pared by 4 bases and J by 7 bases, with 14 bases between. In DNA, the CDR3 is TGTGCCAGCAGCTCACCGACAGCCAGTGGCTACACCTTC. Its protein product is CASSSPTASGYTF.

This clone was counted between two and nine times. V and J are TRBV10-3 and TRBJ1-1, with D unclear. CDR1 is ENHRY and CDR2 is SYGVKD in the germline V gene. Trimming took off 5 bases at V and 2 bases at J, with 6 bases between the two ends. This CDR3 spans 12 amino acids. CDR3 region: CAISPGNTEAFF. CDR3 bases: TGTGCCATCAGTCCGGGAAACACTGAAGCTTTCTTT.

J is TRBJ2-7 and V is TRBV18, with 13 positions matching TRBD2. The CDR3 runs to 15 residues. V trimming: 4 bases; J trimming: 2 bases; junction bases outside the gene matches: 2. Germline-derived CDR1 and CDR2 are KGHSH and LQKENI. CDR3 coding DNA: TGTGCCAGCTCACTGGGACTAGCGGGACCCTACGAGCAGTACTTC. This sequence encodes CASSLGLAGPYEQYF.

The J gene is TRBJ2-1, the V gene TRBV19, with TRBD2 matching 8 bases. The germline CDR1 and CDR2 sequences are LNHDA and SQIVND (reference sequence). Germline trimming cut 5 bases from V and 0 bases from J; bases unmatched to any gene: 3. The CDR3 consists of 15 residues. The CDR3 sequence: CASSLSGSSYNEQFF. The CDR3 DNA reads TGTGCCAGTAGTCTGAGCGGGAGCTCCTACAATGAGCAGTTCTTC.

The table lists this clone with a few counts. This sequence joins TRBV4-1 and TRBJ2-2; D may be TRBD1 (6 bases). This CDR3 is built from 14 residues. Germline V lookup: CDR1 MGHRA, CDR2 YSYEKL. The V end was cut by 2 bases, the J end by 6 bases, with 10 bases between. CDR3 sequence reads: CASSQNRVAGELFF. For the CDR3, the DNA is TGCGCCAGCAGCCAAAACAGGGTCGCCGGGGAGCTGTTTTTT.

This clone is a singleton in its sample. The rearrangement links TRBV5-4 to TRBJ2-3; D is perhaps TRBD1 (5 bases). The germline V and J ends were trimmed by 7 bases and 2 bases, with 11 bases remaining between them. The CDR3 runs 13 residues. Germline CDR1 reads SGHNT; CDR2 reads YYREEE (reference sequence). The CDR3 DNA reads TGTGCCAGCCTAGGGGCAAACACAGATACGCAGTATTTT. Its protein is CASLGANTDTQYF.

The CDR3 DNA sequence: TGTGCCAGCAGTTACTTGGGCAGGGCAAACACCGGGGAGCTGTTTTTT. This gives the protein CASSYLGRANTGELFF. J is TRBJ2-2 and V is TRBV27; possibly TRBD1 for D (5 bases). Germline V gives CDR1 MNHEY, CDR2 SMNVEV (reference sequence). This CDR3 region has 16 residues. The germline V and J ends were trimmed by 4 bases and 2 bases, with 14 bases remaining between them.

The chain recombines TRBV4-2 with TRBJ1-5; the D gene is possibly TRBD1 (6 bases). This CDR3 has 16 amino acids. The V gene lost 4 bases and the J gene lost 6 bases, with 19 bases spanning the gap. CDR1 is LGHNA, CDR2 YNFKEQ, per germline. The CDR3 region has the DNA TGTGCCAGCAGCCCCGACGTGGGGGCGTTGAGTCAGCCCCAGCATTTT. Translating it yields CASSPDVGALSQPQHF.

Comments on this clone: Sequence at one end of the junction differs from germline and may be a read error. The chain couples TRBV7-9 to TRBJ1-4, with TRBD1 as a possible D gene (5 bases). The CDR3 contains 13 residues. Germline CDR1 SEHNR, CDR2 FQNEAQ (reference sequence). CDR3 sequence reads: CSSSLGHDEKLFF. In DNA, the CDR3 is TGTTCCAGCAGCCTTGGACACGATGAAAAACTGTTTTTT.

The chain uses TRBV28 and TRBJ1-2; D is unclear. Per germline, CDR1 MDHEN and CDR2 SYDVKM. Trimming stripped 3 bases from V and 4 bases from J, with 6 bases between. This CDR3 has 12 residues. Written as DNA, the CDR3 is TGTGCCAGCAGTTTTAGCATCTATGGCTACACCTTC. It codes for CASSFSIYGYTF.

The rearrangement joins TRBV7-6 to TRBJ1-1; 7 bases map to TRBD1. CDR1 and CDR2 (germline): SGHVS, FNYEAQ. The CDR3 is 13 amino acids. V trimming: 3 bases; J trimming: 3 bases; junction bases outside the gene matches: 1. The CDR3 sequence: CASSLQGDTEAFF. The CDR3 nucleotides read TGTGCCAGCAGCTTGCAGGGGGACACTGAAGCTTTCTTT.

This clone appeared a few times. The chain employs TRBV18 and TRBJ2-2, with D perhaps matching TRBD2 (6 bases). Germline assignment: CDR1 KGHSH and CDR2 LQKENI. The CDR3 consists of 16 residues. Trimming pared 3 bases from V and 1 base from J, leaving 12 bases between. The CDR3 is CASSPRPGGNTGELFF. The CDR3 DNA is TGTGCCAGCTCACCTCGACCCGGGGGGAACACCGGGGAGCTGTTTTTT.

V usage is TRBV10-3 and J usage is TRBJ2-6, with D hard to call. Germline values: CDR1 ENHRY, CDR2 SYGVKD. V lost 2 bases to trimming and J lost 0 bases, with 5 bases between them. The CDR3 totals 15 residues. The CDR3 protein is CAISEGSSGANVLTF. CDR3 bases: TGTGCCATCAGTGAGGGCAGCTCTGGGGCCAACGTCCTGACTTTC.

Details on this clone: A read error may account for a junction end that differs from germline. The rearrangement joins TRBV6-1 to TRBJ1-2; D is possibly TRBD1 (5 bases). The length of the CDR3 is 9 residues. CDR1 is MNHNS and CDR2 is SASEGT in the germline V gene. The CDR3 is CASSGGENF. The CDR3 DNA follows: TGTGCCAGCAGTGGGGGGGAGAACTTC.

The chain combines TRBV7-2 with TRBJ1-5, with a tentative D call TRBD1 (6 bases). The CDR3 contains 13 residues. Trimming took off 7 bases at V and 5 bases at J, with 12 bases between the two ends. CDR1 and CDR2 (germline): SGHTA, FQGNSA. CDR3 coding DNA: TGTGCCAGCACCCCCAACAGGGATCAGCCCCAGCATTTT. Translation gives CASTPNRDQPQHF. Complete variable domain (other parts from reference TRBV7-2 and TRBJ1-5): GAGVSQSPSNKVTEKGKDVELRCDPISGHTALYWYRQSLGQGLEFLIYFQGNSAPDKSGLPSDRFSAERTGGSVSTLTIQRTQQEDSAVYLCASTPNRDQPQHFGDGTRLSIL.